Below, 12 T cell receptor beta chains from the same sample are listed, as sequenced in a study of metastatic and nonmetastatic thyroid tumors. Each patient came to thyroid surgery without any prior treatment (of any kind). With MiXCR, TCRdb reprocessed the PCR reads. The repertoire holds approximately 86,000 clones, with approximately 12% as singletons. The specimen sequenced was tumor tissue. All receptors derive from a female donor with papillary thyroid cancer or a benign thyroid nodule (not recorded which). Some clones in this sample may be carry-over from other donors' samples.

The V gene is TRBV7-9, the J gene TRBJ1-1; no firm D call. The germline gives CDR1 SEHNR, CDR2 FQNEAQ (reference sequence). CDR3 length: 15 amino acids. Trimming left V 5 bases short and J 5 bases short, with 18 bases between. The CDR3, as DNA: TGTGCCAGCAGCCCTGGTGGGGTGATGGGGACTGAAGCTTTCTTT. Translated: CASSPGGVMGTEAFF.

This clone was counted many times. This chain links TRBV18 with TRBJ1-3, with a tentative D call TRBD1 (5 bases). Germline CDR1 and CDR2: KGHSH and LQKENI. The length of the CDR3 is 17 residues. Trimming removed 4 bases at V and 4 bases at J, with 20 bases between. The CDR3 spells CASSRTGTRTVGNTIYF. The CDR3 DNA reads TGTGCCAGCTCACGTACCGGGACCCGCACCGTAGGAAACACCATATATTTT.

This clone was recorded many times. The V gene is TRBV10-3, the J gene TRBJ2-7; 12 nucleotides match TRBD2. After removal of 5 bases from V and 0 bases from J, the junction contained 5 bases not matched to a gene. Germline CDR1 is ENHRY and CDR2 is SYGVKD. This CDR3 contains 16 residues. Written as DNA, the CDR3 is TGTGCCATCAGTTGGACTAGCGGGGCCAGCTCCTACGAGCAGTACTTC. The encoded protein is CAISWTSGASSYEQYF.

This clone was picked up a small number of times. CDR3 coding DNA: TGTGCCAGCAGCCGACTAGCGGGAGAGACCCAGTACTTC. This encodes CASSRLAGETQYF. This sequence joins TRBV7-3 and TRBJ2-5; 10 positions match TRBD2. The CDR3 spans 13 residues. The V segment lost 5 bases and the J segment 4 bases; nucleotides outside the gene matches: 1. The germline gives CDR1 SGHTA, CDR2 FQGTGA. Full variable domain (rest looked up from reference TRBV7-3 and TRBJ2-5): GAGVSQTPSNKVTEKGKYVELRCDPISGHTALYWYRQSLGQGPEFLIYFQGTGAADDSGLPNDRFFAVRPEGSVSTLKIQRTERGDSAVYLCASSRLAGETQYFGPGTRLLVL.

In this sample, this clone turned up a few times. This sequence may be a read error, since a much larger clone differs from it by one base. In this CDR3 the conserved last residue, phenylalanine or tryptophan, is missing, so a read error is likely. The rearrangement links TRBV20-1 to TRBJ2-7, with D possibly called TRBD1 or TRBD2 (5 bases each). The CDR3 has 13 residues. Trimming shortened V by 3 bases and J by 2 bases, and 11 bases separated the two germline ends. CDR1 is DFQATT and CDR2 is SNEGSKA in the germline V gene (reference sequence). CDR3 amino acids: CSARGDHTYEQYL. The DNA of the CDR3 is TGCAGTGCTAGGGGGGACCACACCTACGAGCAGTACCTC.

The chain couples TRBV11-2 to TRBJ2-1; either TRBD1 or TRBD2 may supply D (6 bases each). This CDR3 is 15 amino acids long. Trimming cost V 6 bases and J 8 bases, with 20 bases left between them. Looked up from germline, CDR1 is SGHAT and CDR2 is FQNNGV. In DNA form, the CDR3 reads TGTGCCAGCAGTTTCAGGGGAGGAACTATAGATGAGCAGTTCTTC. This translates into CASSFRGGTIDEQFF.

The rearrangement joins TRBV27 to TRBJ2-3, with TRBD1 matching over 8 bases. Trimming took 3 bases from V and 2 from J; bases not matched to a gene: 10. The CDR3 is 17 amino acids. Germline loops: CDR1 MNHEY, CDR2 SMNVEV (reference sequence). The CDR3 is CASSFTRTGKFTDTQYF. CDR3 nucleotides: TGTGCCAGCAGTTTTACCCGGACAGGGAAATTCACAGATACGCAGTATTTT.

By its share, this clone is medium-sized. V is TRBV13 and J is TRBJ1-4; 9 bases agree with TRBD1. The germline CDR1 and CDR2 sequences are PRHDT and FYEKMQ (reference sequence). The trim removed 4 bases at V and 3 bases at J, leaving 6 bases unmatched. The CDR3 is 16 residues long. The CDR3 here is CASSSRDRVANEKLFF. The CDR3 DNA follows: TGTGCCAGCAGCTCCCGGGACAGGGTCGCTAATGAAAAACTGTTTTTT.

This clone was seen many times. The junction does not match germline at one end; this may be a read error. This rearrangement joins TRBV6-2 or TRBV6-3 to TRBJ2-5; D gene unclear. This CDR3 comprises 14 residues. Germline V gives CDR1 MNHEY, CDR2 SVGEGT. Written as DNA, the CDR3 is TGTGCCAGCAGTTACTCGTTGGGTGGAGAGGCCCAGTACTTC. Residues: CASSYSLGGEAQYF.

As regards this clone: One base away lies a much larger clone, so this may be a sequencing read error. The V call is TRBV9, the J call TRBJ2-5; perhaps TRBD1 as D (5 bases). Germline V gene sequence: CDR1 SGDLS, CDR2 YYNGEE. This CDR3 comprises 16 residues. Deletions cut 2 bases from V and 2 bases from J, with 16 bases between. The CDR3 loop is CASSVTYRWPQETQYF. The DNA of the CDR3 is TGTGCCAGCAGCGTCACATACAGGTGGCCTCAAGAGACCCAGTACTTC.

As DNA, the CDR3 is TGCGCCAGCAGCTTGGGCCGGACAGTCCGATTGTGCGAGCAGTACTTC. Amino acids: CASSLGRTVRLCEQYF. The chain combines TRBV5-1 with TRBJ2-7, with D possibly matching TRBD1 (6 bases). Trimming cost V 0 bases and J 6 bases, with 19 bases left between them. This CDR3 spans 16 amino acids. Germline values: CDR1 SGHRS, CDR2 YFSETQ.

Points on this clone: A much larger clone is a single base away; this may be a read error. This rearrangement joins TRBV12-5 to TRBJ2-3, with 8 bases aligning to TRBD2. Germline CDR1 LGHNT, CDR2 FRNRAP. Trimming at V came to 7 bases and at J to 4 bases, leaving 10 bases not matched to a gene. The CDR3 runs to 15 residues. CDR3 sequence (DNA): TGTGCTAGTGTATCCCCGGGACTAGTATCAGATACGCAGTATTTT. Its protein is CASVSPGLVSDTQYF. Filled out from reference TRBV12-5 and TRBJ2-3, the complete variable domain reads DARVTQTPRHKVTEMGQEVTMRCQPILGHNTVFWYRQTMMQGLELLAYFRNRAPLDDSGMPKDRFSAEMPDATLATLKIQPSEPRDSAVYFCASVSPGLVSDTQYFGPGTRLTVL.